The clone carrying this TCR beta chain has more than one count but fewer than ten. J lost 5 bases, V lost 4 bases, and 13 bases had no gene match. Germline CDR1 and CDR2: SGHNT and YENEEA. CDR3 length equals 19 residues. The data were taken from a study of blood T cell repertoires in COVID-19. Sequencing was performed with immunoSEQ multiplex PCR; in TCRdb, only in-frame clones are kept and a portion is missing. The top ten hold nearly 0.55% of the sample, which has 150,000 to 200,000 clones, roughly 90% seen once. This TCR was sampled from a man aged 50 to 60 with acute or convalescent COVID-19. The V and J genes are TRBV11-3 and TRBJ2-3; TRBD2 agrees at 15 bases. Material: peripheral blood. The CDR3 coding sequence is TGTGCCAGCAGCTCGGGACTAGCGGGGGGCCAGGGTAGAGGAGATACGCAGTATTTT. It yields the protein CASSSGLAGGQGRGDTQYF.